This TCR beta chain appears in the sequencing data of a study of beta chain features in type 1 diabetes. Study observations and caveats: Shortening of TCRB CDR3s, moderate but significant, appeared in all four CD4+ subsets of Type 1 diabetes patients.

The study reverse transcribed the entire isolated RNA, so it sequenced expressed TCRB transcripts. Using immunoSEQ multiplex PCR, the repertoire was profiled, and TCRdb retains in-frame clones only, with some absent. This table holds some 640,000 clones, about 14% found once. The CDR3 is made up of 13 amino acids. From germline, CDR1 is SNHLY and CDR2 FYNNEI. The J segment lost 7 bases and the V segment lost 5 bases, leaving 4 bases of the junction unmatched. With regard to this clone: Its antigen is as yet unknown.

The clonotype comes from a man between 18 and 29 years old with type 1 diabetes. This rearrangement joins TRBV2 to TRBJ1-4; 7 nucleotides agree with TRBD1. Sequencing was done on a sample of naive CD4+ T cells from blood. As DNA, the CDR3 is TGTGCCAGCAGTAAGACAGGGTTTGAAAAACTGTTTTTT. This translates into CASSKTGFEKLFF.